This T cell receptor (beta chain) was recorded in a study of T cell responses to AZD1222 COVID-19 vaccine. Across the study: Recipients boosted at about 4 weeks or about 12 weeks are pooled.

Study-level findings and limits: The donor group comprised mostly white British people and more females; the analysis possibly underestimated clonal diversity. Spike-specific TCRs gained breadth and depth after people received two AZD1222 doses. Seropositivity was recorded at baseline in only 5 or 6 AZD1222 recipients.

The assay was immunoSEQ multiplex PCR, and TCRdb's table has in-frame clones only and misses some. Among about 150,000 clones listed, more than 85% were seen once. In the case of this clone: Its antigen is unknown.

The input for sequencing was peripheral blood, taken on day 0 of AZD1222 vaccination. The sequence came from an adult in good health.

The CDR3 protein is CASSLWGGEQYF. CDR3 nucleotide sequence: TGTGCCAGCAGCTTATGGGGTGGGGAGCAGTACTTC. The V gene is TRBV11-2, the J gene TRBJ2-7; unclear D gene. Germline V gene sequence: CDR1 SGHAT, CDR2 FQNNGV. The CDR3 has 12 residues. V dropped 2 bases and J dropped 7 bases, with 9 bases sitting between them.